This T cell receptor (beta chain) comes out of a study of CD8+CD57+ T cells in acquired aplastic anemia. As for the study in general: DNA from sorted CD4+ and CD8+ cells averaged 3.2 ug. CD4+ cell libraries from healthy donors averaged approximately 10 million reads.

Both TCR beta VDJ combination and CDR3 sequence profiling were carried out. Genomic DNA was the template for this profiling. TCRdb re-called the reads through MiXCR, storing one row per CDR3 protein. The data show 180,000 or so distinct CDR3 sequences, about 47% seen once. Germline trimming cut 5 bases from V and 9 bases from J; bases unmatched to any gene: 10. Per the germline V gene, CDR1 is SGHRS and CDR2 is YFSETQ. The CDR3 totals 14 residues. Sequencing was done on a sample of sorted CD4+, CD8+, or CD8+CD57+ T cells (not recorded which) from PBMCs. The genes are TRBV5-1 and TRBJ2-7; 11 bases match TRBD1. The receptor's source is a human donor in good health. The CDR3 coding sequence is TGCGCCAGCAGTGACGGGACAGGGGGATCGGGGCAGTACTTC. Protein sequence: CASSDGTGGSGQYF.